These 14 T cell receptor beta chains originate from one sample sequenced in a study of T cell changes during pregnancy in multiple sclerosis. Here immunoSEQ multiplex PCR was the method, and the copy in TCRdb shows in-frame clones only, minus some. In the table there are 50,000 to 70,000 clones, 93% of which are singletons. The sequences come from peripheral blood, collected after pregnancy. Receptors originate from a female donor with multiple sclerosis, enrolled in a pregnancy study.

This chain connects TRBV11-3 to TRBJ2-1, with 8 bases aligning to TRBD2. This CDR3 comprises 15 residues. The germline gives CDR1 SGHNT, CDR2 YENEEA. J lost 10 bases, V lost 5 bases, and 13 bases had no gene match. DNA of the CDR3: TGTGCCAGCAGCCCCAGTTACCCGCCGGGGGGGGAGCAGTTCTTC. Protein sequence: CASSPSYPPGGEQFF. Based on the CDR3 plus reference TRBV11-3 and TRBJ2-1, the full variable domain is EAGVVQSPRYKIIEKKQPVAFWCNPISGHNTLYWYLQNLGQGPELLIRYENEEAVDDSQLPKDRFSAERLKGVDSTLKIQPAELGDSAVYLCASSPSYPPGGEQFFGPGTRLTVL.

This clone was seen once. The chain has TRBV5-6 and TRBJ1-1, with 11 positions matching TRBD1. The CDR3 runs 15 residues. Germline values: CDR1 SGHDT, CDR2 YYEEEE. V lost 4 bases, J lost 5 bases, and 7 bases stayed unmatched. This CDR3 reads CASSRAGTGGTEAFF. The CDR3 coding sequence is TGTGCCAGCAGCCGGGCGGGGACAGGGGGAACTGAAGCTTTCTTT.

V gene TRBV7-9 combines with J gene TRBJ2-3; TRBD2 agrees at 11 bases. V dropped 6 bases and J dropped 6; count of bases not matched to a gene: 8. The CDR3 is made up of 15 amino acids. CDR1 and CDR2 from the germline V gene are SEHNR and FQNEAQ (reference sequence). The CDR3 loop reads CASSSGTSGEDTQYF. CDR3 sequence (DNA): TGTGCCAGCAGTTCCGGGACTAGCGGAGAGGATACGCAGTATTTT. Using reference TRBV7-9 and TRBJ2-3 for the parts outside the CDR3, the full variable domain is DTGVSQNPRHKITKRGQNVTFRCDPISEHNRLYWYRQTLGQGPEFLTYFQNEAQLEKSRLLSDRFSAERPKGSFSTLEIQRTEQGDSAMYLCASSSGTSGEDTQYFGPGTRLTVL.

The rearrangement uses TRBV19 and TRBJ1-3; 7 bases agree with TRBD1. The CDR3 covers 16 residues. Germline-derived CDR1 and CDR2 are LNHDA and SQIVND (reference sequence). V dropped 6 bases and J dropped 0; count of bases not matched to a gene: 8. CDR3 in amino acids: CASRPGQPSSGNTIYF. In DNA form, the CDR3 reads TGTGCCAGTAGACCGGGACAGCCGAGCTCTGGAAACACCATATATTTT.

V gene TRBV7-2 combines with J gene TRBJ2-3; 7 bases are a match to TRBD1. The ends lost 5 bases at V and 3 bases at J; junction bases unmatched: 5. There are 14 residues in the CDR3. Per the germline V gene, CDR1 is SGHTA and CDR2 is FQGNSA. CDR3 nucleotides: TGTGCCAGCAGCCGTGACAGGGAAACAGATACGCAGTATTTT. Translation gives CASSRDRETDTQYF. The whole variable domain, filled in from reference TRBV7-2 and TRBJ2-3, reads GAGVSQSPSNKVTEKGKDVELRCDPISGHTALYWYRQSLGQGLEFLIYFQGNSAPDKSGLPSDRFSAERTGGSVSTLTIQRTQQEDSAVYLCASSRDRETDTQYFGPGTRLTVL.

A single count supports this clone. The CDR3 is CASSSPSETQNIQYF. CDR3 in DNA: TGTGCCAGCAGCAGCCCTAGCGAGACTCAAAACATTCAGTACTTC. This chain uses TRBV28 with TRBJ2-4, with D perhaps matching TRBD2 (6 bases). Deletions cut 6 bases from V and 5 bases from J, with 17 bases between. The CDR3 has 15 residues. CDR1 is MDHEN, CDR2 SYDVKM, per germline.

This CDR3 is CASSPVRVYGYTF. In nucleotides, the CDR3 is TGTGCCAGCAGCCCCGTCAGGGTGTATGGCTACACCTTC. The rearrangement links TRBV28 to TRBJ1-2, with a possible D match to TRBD1 (5 bases). The CDR3 is 13 residues long. V dropped 6 bases and J dropped 5 bases, with 13 bases sitting between them. Germline-derived CDR1 and CDR2 are MDHEN and SYDVKM.

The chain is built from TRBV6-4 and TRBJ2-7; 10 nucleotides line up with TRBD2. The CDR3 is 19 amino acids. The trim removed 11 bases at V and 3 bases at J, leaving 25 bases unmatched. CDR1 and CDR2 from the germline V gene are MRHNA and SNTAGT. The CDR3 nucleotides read TGTGCCCTAGCGGGAGCCCCAGTTGCTATGGGGAGTGGGAACTACGAGCAGTACTTC. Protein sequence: CALAGAPVAMGSGNYEQYF.

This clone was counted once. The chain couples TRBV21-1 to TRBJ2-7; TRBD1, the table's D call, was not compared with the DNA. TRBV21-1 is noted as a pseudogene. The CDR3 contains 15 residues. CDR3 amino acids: CASSSRRAGGYEQYF. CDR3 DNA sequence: TGTGCCAGCAGCTCCCGTAGGGCAGGGGGCTACGAGCAGTACTTC.

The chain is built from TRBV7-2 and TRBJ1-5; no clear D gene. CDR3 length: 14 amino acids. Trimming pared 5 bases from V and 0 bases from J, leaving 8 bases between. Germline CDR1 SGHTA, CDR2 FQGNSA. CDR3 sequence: CASSLTYSNQPQHF. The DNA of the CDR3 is TGTGCCAGCAGCCTTACCTATAGCAATCAGCCCCAGCATTTT.

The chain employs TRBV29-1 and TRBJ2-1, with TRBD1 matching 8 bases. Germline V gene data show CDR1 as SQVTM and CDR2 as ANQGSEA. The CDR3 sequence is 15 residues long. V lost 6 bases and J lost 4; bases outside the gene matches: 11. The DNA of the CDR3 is TGCAGCGTGAATTCCGCCGGGACAGGATACAATGAGCAGTTCTTC. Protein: CSVNSAGTGYNEQFF.

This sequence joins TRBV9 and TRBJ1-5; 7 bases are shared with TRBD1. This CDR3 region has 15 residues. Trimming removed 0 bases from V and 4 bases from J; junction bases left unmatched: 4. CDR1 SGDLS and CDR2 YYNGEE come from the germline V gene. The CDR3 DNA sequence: TGTGCCAGCAGCGTAGAAGGGGGCCTGAATCAGCCCCAGCATTTT. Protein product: CASSVEGGLNQPQHF.

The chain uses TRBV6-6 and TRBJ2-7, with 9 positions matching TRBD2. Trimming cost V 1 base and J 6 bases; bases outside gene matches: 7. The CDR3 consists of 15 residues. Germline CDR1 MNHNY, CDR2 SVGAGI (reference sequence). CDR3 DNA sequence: TGTGCCAGCAGTTACTTCCCAGCGGGAGGCGGCGAGCAGTACTTC. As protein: CASSYFPAGGGEQYF.

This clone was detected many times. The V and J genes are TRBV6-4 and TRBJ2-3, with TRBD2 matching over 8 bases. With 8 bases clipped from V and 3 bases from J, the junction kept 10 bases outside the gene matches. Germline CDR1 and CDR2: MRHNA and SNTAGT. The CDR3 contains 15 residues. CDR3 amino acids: CASGESGSGTDTQYF. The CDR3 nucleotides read TGTGCCAGCGGCGAAAGCGGGAGCGGTACAGATACGCAGTATTTT.